This T cell receptor beta chain was recorded in a study of T cells in Graves' hyperthyroidism and ophthalmopathy. TCR beta CDR3 sequences were amplified from RNA transcripts. The HTBI primer set was used in a first-round RT-PCR of the TCR CDR3. From the multiplex PCR reads, TCRdb called clonotypes with MiXCR, one entry per CDR3 protein. The table has 500,000 to 650,000 distinct CDR3 sequences, roughly 15% seen once. Trimming removed 3 bases at V and 5 bases at J, with 8 bases between. Looked up from germline, CDR1 is DFQATT and CDR2 is SNEGSKA (reference sequence). This CDR3 contains 12 residues. Fresh 10 ml peripheral blood yielded PBMCs. This clonotype was counted ten times or more.

Sequencing was carried out using blood. The V gene is TRBV20-1, the J gene TRBJ2-1; D uncertain. This receptor was identified in a woman between 50 and 59 years old with Graves' ophthalmopathy. The DNA of the CDR3 is TGCAGTGCTAGTGTCGAAAACAATGAGCAGTTCTTC. Protein: CSASVENNEQFF.